This TCR beta chain was captured in a study of blood T cell repertoires in COVID-19. Overall study context: Collection of acute and convalescent COVID-19 samples took place in the United States, Italy and Spain. Sources were T cells, B-cell-depleted T cells, or PBMCs; the material itself was cDNA or gDNA.

Under the authors' procedure: Estimates of nucleated cell counts were drawn from the amplification of reference gene primers. The protocol was immunoSEQ multiplex PCR, while the TCRdb copy is restricted to in-frame clones and leaves out a portion. The V and J calls and clone size were taken over from that table, and D and trimming were inferred from the DNA. The repertoire includes approximately 460,000 clones, about 88% of them detected once, and approximately 0.9% sits in the top ten. V was cut by 5 bases and J by 0 bases, with 11 bases left in between. CDR1 and CDR2 (germline): SGHVS, FNYEAQ. This CDR3 has 14 residues. Enrollment of patients from Seattle took place during active infection, with longitudinal follow-up.

The chain has TRBV7-6 and TRBJ2-7, with a weak D call TRBD2 (5 bases). The source is a man aged 18 to 30 with COVID-19, enrolled during active disease. The sample comprised peripheral blood. The CDR3: CASSRSSGSYEQYF. The CDR3 DNA sequence: TGTGCCAGCAGCCGGAGCAGCGGCTCCTACGAGCAGTACTTC.